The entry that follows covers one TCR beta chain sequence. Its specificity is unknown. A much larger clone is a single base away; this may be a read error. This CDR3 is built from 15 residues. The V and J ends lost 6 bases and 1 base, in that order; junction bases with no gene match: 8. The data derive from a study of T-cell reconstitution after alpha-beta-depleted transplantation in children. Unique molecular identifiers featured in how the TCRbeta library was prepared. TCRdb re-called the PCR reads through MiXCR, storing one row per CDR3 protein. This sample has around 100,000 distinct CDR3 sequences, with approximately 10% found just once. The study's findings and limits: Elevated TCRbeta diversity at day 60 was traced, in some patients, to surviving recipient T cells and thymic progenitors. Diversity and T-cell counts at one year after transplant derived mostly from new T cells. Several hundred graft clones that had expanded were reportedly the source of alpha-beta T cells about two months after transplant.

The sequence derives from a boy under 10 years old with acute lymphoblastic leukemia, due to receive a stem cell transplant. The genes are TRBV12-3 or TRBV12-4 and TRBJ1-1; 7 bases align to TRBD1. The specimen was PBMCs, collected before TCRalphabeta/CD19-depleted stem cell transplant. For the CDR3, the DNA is TGTGCCAGCAGGCCCAACAGGGGCCGGAACACTGAAGCTTTCTTT. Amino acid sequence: CASRPNRGRNTEAFF.